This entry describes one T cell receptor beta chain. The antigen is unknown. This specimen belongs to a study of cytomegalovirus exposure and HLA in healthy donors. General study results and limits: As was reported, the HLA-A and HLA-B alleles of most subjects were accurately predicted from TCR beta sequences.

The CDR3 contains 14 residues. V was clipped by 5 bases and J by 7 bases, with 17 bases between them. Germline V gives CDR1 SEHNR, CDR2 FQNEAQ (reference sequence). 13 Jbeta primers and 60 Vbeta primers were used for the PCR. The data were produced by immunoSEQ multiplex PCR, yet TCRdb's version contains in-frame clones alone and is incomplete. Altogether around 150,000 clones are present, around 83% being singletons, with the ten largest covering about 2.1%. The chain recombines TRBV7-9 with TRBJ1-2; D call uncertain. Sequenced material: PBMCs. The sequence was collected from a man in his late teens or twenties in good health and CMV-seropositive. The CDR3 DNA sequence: TGTGCCAGCAGCGCCTATGATCAAGCCCTTGGCTACACCTTC. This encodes CASSAYDQALGYTF.